A selection of T cell receptor beta chains follows, all from one sample in a study of blood T cells in healthy people across ages. MiXCR, applied by TCRdb to the 5' RACE reads, yields one record per CDR3 protein. The table has 650,000 to 800,000 distinct CDR3 sequences, about 42% seen once. Sequenced material: blood. The receptors shown here come from a man in his sixties in good health. CDR3s include the opening cysteine and the closing phenylalanine or tryptophan.

cdr3_length j_call v_call cdr3_aa
11 TRBJ2-2 TRBV3-1 CASSQSGELFF
15 TRBJ1-2 TRBV10-3 CAISDPDRANYGYTF
15 TRBJ2-2 TRBV6-5 CASSYGGDNTGELFF
12 TRBJ2-7 TRBV7-2 CASSSRTYEQYF
14 TRBJ2-7 TRBV6-5 CASSSSTGRDEQYF
13 TRBJ1-1 TRBV12-3/TRBV12-4 CASTQGFGAEAFF
15 TRBJ1-1 TRBV4-3 CASSQDRVGETEAFF
13 TRBJ2-7 TRBV20-1 CSGRDGQSYEQYF
15 TRBJ2-1 TRBV11-2 CASSIPRGGYNEQFF
16 TRBJ1-1 TRBV5-1 CASSLHTGDMNTEAFF
12 TRBJ1-1 TRBV29-1 CSVKGTNTEAFF
12 TRBJ1-6 TRBV7-2 CASSLDRDLIHF
14 - TRBV2 CASRRDFQVETQYF
15 TRBJ1-6 TRBV4-3 CASSQTISYNSPLHF
12 TRBJ2-3 TRBV7-2 CASRKITDTQYF
15 - TRBV28 CASQVAGGSYNEQYF
15 TRBJ2-3 TRBV12-5 CASGPGQGSSDTQYF
12 TRBJ1-2 TRBV19 CASATRAYGYTF
15 TRBJ2-3 TRBV2 CASSARDPPTDTQYF
15 TRBJ2-7 TRBV5-1 CASSLIAGSYNEQYF
16 TRBJ2-4 TRBV5-6 CASSTRVGALKNIQYF
18 TRBJ2-6 TRBV7-3 CASSPRTEPVSGANVLTF
14 TRBJ2-3 TRBV24-1 CATSDSGGQHTQYF
16 TRBJ2-3 TRBV30 CAWSVHSGGGGDTQYF
13 TRBJ2-3 TRBV7-2 CASSFVFTDTQYF
14 TRBJ2-5 TRBV20-1 CSARLRGIQETQYF
15 TRBJ2-1 TRBV11-3 CASSALAGGQGEQFF
16 TRBJ2-5 TRBV5-1 CASSWPGQGNQETQYF
13 TRBJ1-1 TRBV29-1 CSVSQGRSTEAFF
15 TRBJ2-1 TRBV12-3/TRBV12-4 CASRVWDRGSDEQFF
17 TRBJ1-1 TRBV11-2 CASSTTRGLNPRTEAFF
13 TRBJ1-6 TRBV20-1 CSARVTYNSPLHF
12 TRBJ2-5 TRBV12-5 CASGLGYNEQYF
14 TRBJ1-5 TRBV7-2 CASSFKPAPQPQHF
13 TRBJ2-5 TRBV3-1 CASSRGVGETQYF
15 TRBJ1-5 TRBV6-1 CASSRQGADDQPQHF
16 TRBJ2-3 TRBV5-1 CASRGGSTSSTDTQYF
13 TRBJ1-1 TRBV12-3/TRBV12-4 CASSLGPITEAFF
17 TRBJ2-1 TRBV12-3/TRBV12-4 CASTNLGQGDLTDEQFF
14 TRBJ2-7 TRBV5-1 CASGPSGGPYEQCF
14 TRBJ2-7 TRBV12-3/TRBV12-4 CASSLLGRAYEQYF
14 TRBJ2-7 TRBV20-1 CSARRQASSYEQYF
13 TRBJ2-3 TRBV12-3/TRBV12-4 CASHGSSADAQYF